This T cell receptor (beta chain) originates from a study of T cells in Graves' hyperthyroidism and ophthalmopathy (dated by TCRdb to about 2019). In the study overall: Peripheral blood samples were taken at the time of initial diagnosis, prior to any treatment. The 95 to 100 discovery patients were randomly divided into training and test sets at a 7:3 ratio. In several Graves' hyperthyroidism patients, the study also compared T-cell repertoires from thyroid tissue with T-cell repertoires from blood. Prospective prediction of ophthalmopathy was tested in an independent validation cohort consisting of fewer than 20 hyperthyroidism patients and some 15 patients who later progressed to ophthalmopathy. Following sampling, methimazole starting at 30 mg daily was given to hyperthyroidism patients, and high-dose intravenous methylprednisolone was given to ophthalmopathy patients. A discovery cohort of around 100 patients, roughly 40 with Graves' ophthalmopathy and about 60 with stable Graves' hyperthyroidism, was used to find distinguishing TCR V-J signatures. The paper reports TCR Vbeta CDR3 sequencing of approximately 140 peripheral blood samples: 43 ophthalmopathy, roughly 80 hyperthyroidism and 17 progressor patients. Study-wide findings and limitations: Most expanded thyroid clonotypes (frequency above 0.001) were also found in blood, which suggests that blood repertoires may mirror thyroid immune responses. A model built on a 13 V-J signature distinguished ophthalmopathy from stable hyperthyroidism, reaching 87.88% sensitivity and about 81% specificity in cross-validation and 80%/75% in testing. In validation, the model predicted progression to ophthalmopathy with around 71% sensitivity and roughly 72% specificity, a median of approximately 6.5 months before onset. No statistical method was used to set the sample size in advance, and investigators knew the group allocation.

A patient counted as having stable Graves' hyperthyroidism if no progression to ophthalmopathy occurred over 18 months of follow-up. The hyperthyroidism patients were between 18 and 65 years old and newly diagnosed, with a disease duration of less than 2 months. Patients with uncontrolled infections, other autoimmune diseases, pregnancy or lactation were excluded. Diagnoses were established on the basis of clinical symptoms, serum thyroxine and TRAb, thyroid ultrasound, and orbital computed tomography. PBMCs were separated from roughly 9.6 ml of fresh peripheral blood using Ficoll-Paque density gradient centrifugation. Total RNA was extracted with Trizol reagent, and quality was checked on an Agilent 2100 Bioanalyzer. This clonotype came up many times. Its antigen has not been determined. It has no much larger one-base neighbor in the sample; base qualities were not kept. The TCR beta CDR3 regions were amplified from RNA transcripts. The TCR CDR3 was subjected to a first round of RT-PCR using the HTBI primer set and the Qiagen OneStep RT-PCR kit. Libraries were constructed in a second round of multiplex PCR, after which size selection and purification were performed. Libraries were sequenced paired-end with 100 bp reads on an Illumina HiSeq2000. The authors processed their data as follows. Raw data were processed with SOAPnuke, discarding reads with adapters, uncalled bases, mean Phred below 15, or no exact constant-primer or identifier match. High-quality paired reads were merged using COPE v1.2.5, and each unique nucleotide sequence was defined as a clonotype. MiTCR v1.1 was used to align the clonotypes against IMGT TRBV, TRBD and TRBJ reference segments. Only V-J combinations with frequency above 0.0001, covering 98% to 99.2% of repertoires, were analysed. The TCS score was defined as the ratio of F50 (clonal expansion) to E x V (chaos), calculated using BLOSUM62-based TCRdist between CDR3 peptides within each V-J. Welch's t-statistics and random forest reduced several hundred V-J features to about 13, which were used in a naive Bayes classifier (R e1071). Using fastp trimming at Q25 and MiXCR clonotype assembly, TCRdb reanalyzed the public sequencing data and kept in-frame beta chains. Rows with one shared CDR3 protein collapse into an entry with the most common genes and DNA. TCRdb, rather than the study authors, made the V and J calls. The sample table contains about 210,000 distinct CDR3 sequences; only one count was recorded for 17% of them. Of the sample, 50% is held by the ten largest clones.

In the germline V gene (reference sequence), CDR1 corresponds to SEHNR and CDR2 to FQNEAQ. From cysteine to phenylalanine, the CDR3 is 14 amino acids long. This entry keeps only the CDR3 DNA: 42 bases, framed from base 1. V is shortened by 6 bases, J by 4 bases, and the region joining them spans 15 bases. The source material was blood. The receptor's source is a man aged 50 to 59 with Graves' hyperthyroidism. This chain is built from TRBV7-9 and TRBJ1-1; the best D guess is TRBD1, with 6 bases matching. The DNA reads TGTGCCAGCAGTTTTCAGGGGCGAGGCACTGAAGCTTTCTTT. This codes for CASSFQGRGTEAFF.